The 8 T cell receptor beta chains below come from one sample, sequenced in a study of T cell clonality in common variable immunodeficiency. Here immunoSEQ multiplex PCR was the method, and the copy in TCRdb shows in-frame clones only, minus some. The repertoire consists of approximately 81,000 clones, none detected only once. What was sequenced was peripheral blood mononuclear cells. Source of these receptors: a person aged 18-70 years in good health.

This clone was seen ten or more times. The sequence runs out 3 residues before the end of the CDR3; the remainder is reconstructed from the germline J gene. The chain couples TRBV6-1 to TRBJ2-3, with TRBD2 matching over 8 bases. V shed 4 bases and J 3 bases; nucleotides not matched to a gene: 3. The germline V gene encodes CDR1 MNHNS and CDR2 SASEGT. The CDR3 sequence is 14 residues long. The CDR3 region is CASSGERGTDTQYF. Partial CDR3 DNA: TGTGCCAGCAGTGGAGAGCGGGGGACAGATACG.

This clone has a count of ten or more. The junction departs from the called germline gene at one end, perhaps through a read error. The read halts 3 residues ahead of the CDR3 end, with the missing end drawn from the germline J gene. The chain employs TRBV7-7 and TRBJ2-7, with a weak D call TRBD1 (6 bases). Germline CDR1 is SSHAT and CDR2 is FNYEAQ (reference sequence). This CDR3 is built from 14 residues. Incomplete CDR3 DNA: TGTGCTAGCAGCTTAGGGAGCAGGGGATACGAG. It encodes CASSLGSRGYE. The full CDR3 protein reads CASSLGSRGYEQYF. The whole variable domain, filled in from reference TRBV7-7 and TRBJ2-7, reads GAGVSQSPRYKVTKRGQDVTLRCDPISSHATLYWYQQALGQGPEFLTYFNYEAQPDKSGLPSDRFSAERPEGSISTLTIQRTEQRDSAMYRCASSLGSRGYEQYFGPGTRLTVT.

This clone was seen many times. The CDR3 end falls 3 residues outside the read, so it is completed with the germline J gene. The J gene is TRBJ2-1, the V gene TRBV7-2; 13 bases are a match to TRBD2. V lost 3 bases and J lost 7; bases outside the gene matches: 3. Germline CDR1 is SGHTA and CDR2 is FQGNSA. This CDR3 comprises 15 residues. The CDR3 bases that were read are TGTGCCAGCAGCTTGACTAGCGGGAGGTTAAATGAG. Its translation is CASSLTSGRLNE. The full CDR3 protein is CASSLTSGRLNEQFF.

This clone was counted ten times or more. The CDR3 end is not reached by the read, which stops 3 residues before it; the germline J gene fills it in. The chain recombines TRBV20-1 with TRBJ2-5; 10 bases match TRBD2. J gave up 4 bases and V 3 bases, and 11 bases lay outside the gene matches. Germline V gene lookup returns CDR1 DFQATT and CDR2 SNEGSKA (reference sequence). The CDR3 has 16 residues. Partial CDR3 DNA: TGCAGTGCTAGGACCCCCAGCGGGAGGGCCGTAGAGACC. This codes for CSARTPSGRAVET. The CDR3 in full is CSARTPSGRAVETQYF.

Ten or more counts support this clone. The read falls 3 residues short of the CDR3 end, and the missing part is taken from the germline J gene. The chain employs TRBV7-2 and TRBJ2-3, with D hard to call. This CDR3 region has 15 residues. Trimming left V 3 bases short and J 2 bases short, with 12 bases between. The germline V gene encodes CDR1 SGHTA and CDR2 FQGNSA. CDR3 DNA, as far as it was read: TGTGCCAGCAGCTTCACCGCCCGGTACACAGATACG. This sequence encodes CASSFTARYTDT. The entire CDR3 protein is CASSFTARYTDTQYF.

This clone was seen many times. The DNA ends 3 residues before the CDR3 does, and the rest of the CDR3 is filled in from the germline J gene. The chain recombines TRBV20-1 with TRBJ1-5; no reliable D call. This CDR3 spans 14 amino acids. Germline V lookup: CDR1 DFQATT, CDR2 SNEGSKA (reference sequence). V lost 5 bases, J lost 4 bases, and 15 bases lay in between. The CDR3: CSAVEGLRNQPQHF. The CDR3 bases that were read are TGCAGTGCTGTGGAGGGCTTACGGAATCAGCCC.

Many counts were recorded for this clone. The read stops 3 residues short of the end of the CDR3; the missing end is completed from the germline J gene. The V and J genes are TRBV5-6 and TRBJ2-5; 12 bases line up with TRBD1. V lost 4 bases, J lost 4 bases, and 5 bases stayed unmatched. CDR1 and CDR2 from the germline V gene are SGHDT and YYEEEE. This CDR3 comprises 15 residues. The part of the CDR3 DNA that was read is TGTGCCAGCAGCGGGGGACAGGGGGCGGGAGAGACC. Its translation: CASSGGQGAGET. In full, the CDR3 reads CASSGGQGAGETQYF.

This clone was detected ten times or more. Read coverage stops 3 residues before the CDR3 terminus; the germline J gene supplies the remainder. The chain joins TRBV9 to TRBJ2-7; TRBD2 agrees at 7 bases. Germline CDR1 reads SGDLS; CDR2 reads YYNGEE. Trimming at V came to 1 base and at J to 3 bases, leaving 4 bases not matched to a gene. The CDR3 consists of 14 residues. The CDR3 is CASSVSGTNYEQYF. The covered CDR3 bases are TGTGCCAGCAGCGTAAGCGGGACTAACTACGAG.